This passage covers 26 T cell receptor beta chains from one sample sequenced in a study of regulatory T cells in long-lasting Graves disease. Building of the TCR beta libraries involved iRepertoire HTBI primers and Arm-PCR of CDR3 regions. TCRdb ran MiXCR on the multiplex PCR reads and lists one entry per CDR3 protein. Of some 370,000 distinct CDR3 sequences listed, about 23% are singletons. The time point: persistent/refractory GD, antithyroid drugs over 5 years with positive TRAb. There was RNA extracted from PBMCs, and the TCR library was made from it. This sample comprised peripheral blood mononuclear cells (PBMCs), obtained when the disease was refractory, from a patient treated with antithyroid drugs. The receptors stem from a woman in her forties with Graves disease.

This clonotype was recorded at least ten times. The chain is built from TRBV7-9 and TRBJ2-5, with 7 bases lining up with TRBD2. Germline V gene sequence: CDR1 SEHNR, CDR2 FQNEAQ (reference sequence). The CDR3 has 18 amino acids. Unmatched junction bases numbered 15, after V lost 0 bases and J lost 5 bases. In DNA, the CDR3 is TGTGCCAGCAGCTTAGCGCCAAAAACTAGCGCTTCTATGGAGACCCAGTACTTC. Translation gives CASSLAPKTSASMETQYF.

The chain joins TRBV20-1 to TRBJ2-7; D might be TRBD2 (6 bases). V lost 3 bases and J lost 0, with 15 bases in between. There are 15 residues in the CDR3. CDR1 is DFQATT and CDR2 is SNEGSKA in the germline V gene (reference sequence). The CDR3 spells CSASPGLRSSYEQYF. The CDR3 bases are TGCAGTGCTAGTCCGGGACTTCGAAGCTCCTACGAGCAGTACTTC.

This clonotype was seen ten or more times. The genes are TRBV2 and TRBJ2-5; no clear D. Trimming removed 0 bases at V and 4 bases at J, with 6 bases between. CDR1 SNHLY and CDR2 FYNNEI come from the germline V gene. The CDR3 runs 13 residues. The CDR3 nucleotides read TGTGCCAGCAGTGAAGCGCCGCGAGAGACCCAGTACTTC. Its protein is CASSEAPRETQYF.

In its sample, this clonotype was seen many times. The chain joins TRBV12-3 or TRBV12-4 to TRBJ1-5; 8 bases are shared with TRBD1. J lost 4 bases, V lost 4 bases, and 6 bases had no gene match. This CDR3 is 15 amino acids long. CDR3 sequence reads: CASSSDREVNQPQHF. The DNA for the CDR3 is TGTGCCAGCAGTTCGGACAGGGAAGTGAATCAGCCCCAGCATTTT.

The chain combines TRBV10-2 with TRBJ2-3, with 9 bases aligning to TRBD1. The germline gives CDR1 WSHSY, CDR2 SAAADI. The CDR3 consists of 17 residues. Trimming at V came to 5 bases and at J to 2 bases, leaving 11 bases not matched to a gene. In nucleotides, the CDR3 is TGCGCCAGCAGTAAGACGGGACAGGGAAAGGTCACAGATACGCAGTATTTT. This encodes CASSKTGQGKVTDTQYF.

The chain links TRBV15 to TRBJ1-5; D unresolved. Germline V gene data show CDR1 as LNHNV and CDR2 as YYDKDF (reference sequence). This CDR3 spans 16 amino acids. Between the trimmed V and J ends, which lost 0 bases and 0 bases, there was a span of 9 bases. The CDR3 spells CATSRDTGFSNQPQHF. CDR3 DNA sequence: TGTGCCACCAGCAGAGATACGGGGTTTAGCAATCAGCCCCAGCATTTT.

The CDR3 loop reads CASSYNLARNEQFF. In nucleotides, the CDR3 is TGTGCCAGCAGTTATAATCTAGCAAGGAATGAGCAGTTCTTC. The chain is built from TRBV6-5 and TRBJ2-1; the D gene is possibly TRBD2 (5 bases). Trimming took off 3 bases at V and 7 bases at J, with 13 bases between the two ends. The CDR3 covers 14 residues. Germline V gene lookup returns CDR1 MNHEY and CDR2 SVGAGI.

This clonotype was seen many times. The chain couples TRBV7-9 to TRBJ1-2; D unclear. Germline CDR1 SEHNR, CDR2 FQNEAQ (reference sequence). The CDR3 length is 13 residues. The V gene lost 5 bases and the J gene lost 2 bases, with 9 bases spanning the gap. CDR3 protein: CASSLRVNYGYTF. Written as DNA, the CDR3 is TGTGCCAGCAGCCTTCGGGTCAACTATGGCTACACCTTC.

This clonotype was detected ten times or more. The chain employs TRBV2 and TRBJ2-5; D is possibly TRBD1 (6 bases). The germline V gene has CDR1 SNHLY and CDR2 FYNNEI. The CDR3 has 14 residues. V lost 6 bases to trimming and J lost 0 bases, with 11 bases between them. The CDR3 protein is CASRPGAYQETQYF. The DNA for the CDR3 is TGTGCCAGCAGACCAGGGGCGTACCAAGAGACCCAGTACTTC.

The chain combines TRBV2 with TRBJ1-5, with a possible D match to TRBD1 (5 bases). Germline CDR1 reads SNHLY; CDR2 reads FYNNEI. The V gene lost 6 bases and the J gene lost 2 bases, with 14 bases spanning the gap. The CDR3 spans 15 residues. The CDR3 is CASSADWGGNQPQHF. In DNA form, the CDR3 reads TGTGCCAGCAGCGCAGACTGGGGGGGCAATCAGCCCCAGCATTTT.

The chain has TRBV7-9 and TRBJ1-4; 9 nucleotides agree with TRBD1. The V and J ends lost 3 bases and 7 bases, in that order; junction bases with no gene match: 6. This CDR3 is 15 amino acids long. Germline CDR1 reads SEHNR; CDR2 reads FQNEAQ (reference sequence). The CDR3: CASSFWDRVGEKLFF. In nucleotides, the CDR3 is TGTGCCAGCAGCTTCTGGGACAGGGTTGGTGAAAAACTGTTTTTT.

The chain recombines TRBV5-1 with TRBJ1-4; possible D gene TRBD1, 5 bases. Per the germline V gene, CDR1 is SGHRS and CDR2 is YFSETQ. The ends were cut back, 4 bases at V and 3 bases at J, with 16 bases in the middle. The CDR3 length is 16 residues. The CDR3 DNA follows: TGCGCCAGCAGCCCCCCTTTCGGGGGGGCTAATGAAAAACTGTTTTTT. It encodes CASSPPFGGANEKLFF. The variable domain in full, completed from reference TRBV5-1 and TRBJ1-4, reads KAGVTQTPRYLIKTRGQQVTLSCSPISGHRSVSWYQQTPGQGLQFLFEYFSETQRNKGNFPGRFSGRQFSNSRSEMNVSTLELGDSALYLCASSPPFGGANEKLFFGSGTQLSVL.

This clonotype occurred many times. This chain joins TRBV12-3 or TRBV12-4 and TRBJ2-7; TRBD1 agrees at 9 bases. This CDR3 has 14 residues. The trim removed 6 bases at V and 5 bases at J, leaving 8 bases unmatched. CDR3 sequence (DNA): TGTGCCAGCAGCTACGGACAGGGGACCCACGAGCAGTACTTC. The encoded protein is CASSYGQGTHEQYF.

The sample holds many counts of this clonotype. V usage is TRBV20-1 and J usage is TRBJ2-7; tentatively, D is TRBD1 (5 bases). The CDR3 is 11 amino acids. V lost 6 bases, J lost 4 bases, and 10 bases lay in between. Per germline, CDR1 DFQATT and CDR2 SNEGSKA (reference sequence). CDR3 amino acids: CSAKRGYEQYF. CDR3 sequence (DNA): TGCAGTGCGAAAAGGGGATACGAGCAGTACTTC.

The V and J genes are TRBV27 and TRBJ1-5; TRBD1 might be the D (5 bases). V was cut by 4 bases and J by 5 bases, with 12 bases left in between. The CDR3 covers 14 residues. The germline V gene has CDR1 MNHEY and CDR2 SMNVEV (reference sequence). DNA for the CDR3: TGTGCCAGCAGTTCGGGGCAGGGTGATCAGCCCCAGCATTTT. This sequence encodes CASSSGQGDQPQHF.

The chain joins TRBV18 to TRBJ2-1; D gene unclear. CDR3 length: 14 residues. With 3 bases removed from V and 7 bases from J, the gap between germline ends came to 13 bases. The germline CDR1 and CDR2 sequences are KGHSH and LQKENI. The CDR3 DNA is TGTGCCAGCTCACCGCGCGGCTTCCAGAATGAGCAGTTCTTC. This encodes CASSPRGFQNEQFF.

This clonotype occurred a few times. The chain links TRBV6-5 to TRBJ1-5, with D maybe TRBD1 (5 bases). The CDR3 runs to 15 residues. The V gene's germline CDR1 is MNHEY and CDR2 SVGAGI. The V end lost 4 bases, the J end lost 4 bases, and 14 bases lay between the germline ends. The chain's CDR3 is CASSSSGNRNQPQHF. In DNA, the CDR3 is TGTGCCAGCAGTTCTTCAGGGAATAGGAATCAGCCCCAGCATTTT.

This clonotype was seen at least ten times. This chain uses TRBV28 with TRBJ2-1; D is ambiguous. V dropped 5 bases and J dropped 6 bases, with 11 bases sitting between them. Germline-derived CDR1 and CDR2 are MDHEN and SYDVKM. The CDR3 extends over 13 amino acids. CDR3 coding DNA: TGTGCCAGCAGTCCTACCCTGGGCAATGAGCAGTTCTTC. Its translation: CASSPTLGNEQFF.

The CDR3 loop reads CASSLGGPGQPQHF. CDR3 DNA: TGCGCCAGCAGCTTAGGAGGGCCGGGGCAGCCCCAGCATTTT. V gene TRBV5-1 combines with J gene TRBJ1-5; D ambiguous. Germline V gives CDR1 SGHRS, CDR2 YFSETQ. The CDR3 is made up of 14 amino acids. Between the trimmed V and J ends, which lost 2 bases and 7 bases, there was a span of 13 bases.

This clonotype was counted a few times. The chain links TRBV20-1 to TRBJ2-7, with 9 positions matching TRBD2. CDR3 length: 15 amino acids. V lost 0 bases to trimming and J lost 3 bases; unmatched junction nucleotides: 6. Germline CDR1 DFQATT, CDR2 SNEGSKA (reference sequence). CDR3 DNA: TGCAGTGCTAGAGAGGGACTAGCTCCCCACTACGAGCAGTACTTC. Translating gives CSAREGLAPHYEQYF.

This clonotype turned up a few times. This chain joins TRBV20-1 and TRBJ1-5, with 8 bases identical to TRBD1. The V and J ends lost 6 bases and 3 bases, in that order; junction bases with no gene match: 16. The V gene's germline CDR1 is DFQATT and CDR2 SNEGSKA (reference sequence). The CDR3 contains 17 residues. The CDR3 sequence: CSANYGQGGGYNQPQHF. The CDR3 bases are TGCAGTGCCAATTATGGACAGGGAGGGGGTTACAATCAGCCCCAGCATTTT.

The rearrangement joins TRBV6-1 to TRBJ2-7, with 8 bases fitting TRBD2. The CDR3 has 15 amino acids. The V segment lost 6 bases and the J segment 0 bases; nucleotides outside the gene matches: 7. The germline CDR1 and CDR2 sequences are MNHNS and SASEGT. CDR3 sequence reads: CASSGRAASSYEQYF. DNA for the CDR3: TGTGCCAGCAGCGGGAGGGCAGCGTCCTCCTACGAGCAGTACTTC.

V is TRBV3-1 and J is TRBJ1-2; no definite D call. Trimming shortened V by 0 bases and J by 5 bases, and 13 bases separated the two germline ends. The CDR3 has 15 amino acids. Germline V lookup: CDR1 LGHDT, CDR2 YNNKEL (reference sequence). The CDR3 coding sequence is TGTGCCAGCAGCCAAGATCGTACAGCCCCTTATGGCTACACCTTC. Protein: CASSQDRTAPYGYTF.

The V call is TRBV7-9, the J call TRBJ2-7; a weak D match, TRBD1 (6 bases). The CDR3 runs to 16 residues. The ends were cut back, 8 bases at V and 3 bases at J, with 23 bases in the middle. The germline gives CDR1 SEHNR, CDR2 FQNEAQ (reference sequence). CDR3 in amino acids: CASESGATFPYYEQYF. CDR3 DNA: TGTGCCAGCGAGTCAGGGGCTACTTTTCCCTACTACGAGCAGTACTTC.

This clonotype was counted many times. CDR3 DNA sequence: TGCAGCGTTTCCACGGCTTACAATCAGCCCCAGCATTTT. Its protein is CSVSTAYNQPQHF. The chain joins TRBV29-1 to TRBJ1-5, with no clear D. The CDR3 totals 13 residues. V lost 5 bases and J lost 3, with 11 bases in between. Germline loops: CDR1 SQVTM, CDR2 ANQGSEA.

This clonotype was seen repeatedly, ten times or more. DNA of the CDR3: TGTGCCAGCAGCGTGGGACAAGGGAACACTGAAGCTTTCTTT. Translating gives CASSVGQGNTEAFF. The chain recombines TRBV9 with TRBJ1-1; D may be TRBD1 (6 bases). Germline loops: CDR1 SGDLS, CDR2 YYNGEE. The CDR3 loop spans 14 amino acids. Trimming took off 2 bases at V and 1 base at J, with 9 bases between the two ends.